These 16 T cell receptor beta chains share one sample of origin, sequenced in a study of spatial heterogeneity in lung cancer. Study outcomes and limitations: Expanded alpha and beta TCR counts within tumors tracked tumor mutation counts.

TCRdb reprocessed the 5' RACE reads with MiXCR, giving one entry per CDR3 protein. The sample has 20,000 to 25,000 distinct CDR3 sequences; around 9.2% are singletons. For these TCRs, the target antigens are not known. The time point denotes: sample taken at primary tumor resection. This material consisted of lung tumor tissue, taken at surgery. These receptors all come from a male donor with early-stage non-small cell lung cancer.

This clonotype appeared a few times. The CDR3 DNA is TGTGCCAGCAGTTTATGGAGCGGGAGAAAGTACGAGCAGTACTTC. Protein product: CASSLWSGRKYEQYF. The chain is built from TRBV28 and TRBJ2-7; TRBD2 matches at 8 bases. The CDR3 contains 15 residues. The V gene's germline CDR1 is MDHEN and CDR2 SYDVKM. The V segment lost 0 bases and the J segment 4 bases; nucleotides outside the gene matches: 5.

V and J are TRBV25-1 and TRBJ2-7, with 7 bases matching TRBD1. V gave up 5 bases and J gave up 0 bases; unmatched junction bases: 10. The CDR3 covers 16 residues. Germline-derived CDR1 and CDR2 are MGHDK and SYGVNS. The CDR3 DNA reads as TGTGCCAGCAGTCCCATTGGGACAGCCGGCTCCTACGAGCAGTACTTC. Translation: CASSPIGTAGSYEQYF.

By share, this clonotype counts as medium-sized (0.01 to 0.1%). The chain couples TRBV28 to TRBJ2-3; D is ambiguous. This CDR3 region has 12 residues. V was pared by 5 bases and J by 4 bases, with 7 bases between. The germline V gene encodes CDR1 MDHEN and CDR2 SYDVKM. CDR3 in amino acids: CASSPLSDTQYF. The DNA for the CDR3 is TGTGCCAGCAGTCCCCTATCAGATACGCAGTATTTT. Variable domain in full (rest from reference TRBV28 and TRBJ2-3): DVKVTQSSRYLVKRTGEKVFLECVQDMDHENMFWYRQDPGLGLRLIYFSYDVKMKEKGDIPEGYSVSREKKERFSLILESASTNQTSMYLCASSPLSDTQYFGPGTRLTVL.

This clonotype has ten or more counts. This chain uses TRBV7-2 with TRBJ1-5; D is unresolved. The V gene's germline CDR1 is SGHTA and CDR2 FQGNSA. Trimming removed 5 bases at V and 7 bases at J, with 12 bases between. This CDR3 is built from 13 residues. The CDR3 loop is CASSPPVGQPQHF. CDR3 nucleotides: TGTGCCAGCAGCCCCCCCGTAGGCCAGCCCCAGCATTTT.

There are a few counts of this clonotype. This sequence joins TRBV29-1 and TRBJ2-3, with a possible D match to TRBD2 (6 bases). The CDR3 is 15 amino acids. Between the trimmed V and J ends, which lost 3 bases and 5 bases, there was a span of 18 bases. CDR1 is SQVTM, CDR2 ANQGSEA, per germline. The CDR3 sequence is CSVEWGVQRGDTQYF. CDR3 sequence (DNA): TGCAGCGTTGAGTGGGGGGTCCAAAGGGGAGATACGCAGTATTTT.

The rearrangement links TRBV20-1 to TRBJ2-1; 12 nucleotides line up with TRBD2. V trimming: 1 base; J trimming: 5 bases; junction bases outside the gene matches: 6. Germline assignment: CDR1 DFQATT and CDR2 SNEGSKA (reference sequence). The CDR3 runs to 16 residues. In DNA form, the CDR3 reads TGCAGTGCTAGAGGCCTTACTAGCGGGAGGCACAATGAGCAGTTCTTC. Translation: CSARGLTSGRHNEQFF.

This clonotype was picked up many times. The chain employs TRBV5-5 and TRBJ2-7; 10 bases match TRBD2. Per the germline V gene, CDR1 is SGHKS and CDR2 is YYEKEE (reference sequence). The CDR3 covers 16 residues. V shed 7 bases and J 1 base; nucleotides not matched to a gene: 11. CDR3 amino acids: CASSPWLAGASYEQYF. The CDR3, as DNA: TGTGCCAGCTCCCCTTGGCTAGCGGGGGCTTCCTACGAGCAGTACTTC.

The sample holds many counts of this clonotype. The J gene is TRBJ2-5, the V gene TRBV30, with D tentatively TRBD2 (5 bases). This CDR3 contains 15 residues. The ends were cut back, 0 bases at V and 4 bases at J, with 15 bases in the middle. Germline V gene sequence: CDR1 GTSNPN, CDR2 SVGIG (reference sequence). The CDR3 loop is CAWSVDSGSGETQYF. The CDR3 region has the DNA TGTGCCTGGAGTGTAGATAGTGGGAGCGGAGAGACCCAGTACTTC. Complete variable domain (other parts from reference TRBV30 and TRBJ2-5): SQTIHQWPATLVQPVGSPLSLECTVEGTSNPNLYWYRQAAGRGLQLLFYSVGIGQISSEVPQNLSASRPQDRQFILSSKKLLLSDSGFYLCAWSVDSGSGETQYFGPGTRLLVL.

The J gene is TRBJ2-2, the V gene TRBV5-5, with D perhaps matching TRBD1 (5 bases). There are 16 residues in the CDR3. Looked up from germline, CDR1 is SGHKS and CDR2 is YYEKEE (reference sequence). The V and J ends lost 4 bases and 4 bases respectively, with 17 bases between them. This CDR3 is CASSPRKGPGTGELFF. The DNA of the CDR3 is TGTGCCAGCAGCCCCCGAAAGGGGCCGGGCACCGGGGAGCTGTTTTTT.

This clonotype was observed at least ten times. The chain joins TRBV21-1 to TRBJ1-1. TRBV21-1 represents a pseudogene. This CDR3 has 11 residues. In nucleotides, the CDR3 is TGTGCCAGCGAAAGTAGGGGGAGGGCTTTCTTT. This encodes CASESRGRAFF.

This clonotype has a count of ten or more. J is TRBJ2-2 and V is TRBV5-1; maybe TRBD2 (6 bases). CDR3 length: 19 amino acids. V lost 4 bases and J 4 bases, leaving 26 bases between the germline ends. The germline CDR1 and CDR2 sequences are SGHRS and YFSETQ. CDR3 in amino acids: CASSPSLRSREVGTGELFF. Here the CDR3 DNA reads TGCGCCAGCAGCCCCTCACTAAGATCCAGGGAGGTGGGCACCGGGGAGCTGTTTTTT.

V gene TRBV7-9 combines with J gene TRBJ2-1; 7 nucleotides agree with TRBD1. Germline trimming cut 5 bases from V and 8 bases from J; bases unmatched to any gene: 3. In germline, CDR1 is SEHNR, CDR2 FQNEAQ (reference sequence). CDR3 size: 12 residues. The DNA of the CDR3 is TGTGCCAGCAGCCACACAGGGGATGAGCAGTTCTTC. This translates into CASSHTGDEQFF.

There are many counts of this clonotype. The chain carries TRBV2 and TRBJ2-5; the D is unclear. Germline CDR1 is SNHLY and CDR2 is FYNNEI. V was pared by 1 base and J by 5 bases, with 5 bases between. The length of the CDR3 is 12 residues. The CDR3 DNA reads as TGTGCCAGCAGTGAAGGAGGCGAGACCCAGTACTTC. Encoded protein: CASSEGGETQYF. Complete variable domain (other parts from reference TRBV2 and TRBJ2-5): EPEVTQTPSHQVTQMGQEVILRCVPISNHLYFYWYRQILGQKVEFLVSFYNNEISEKSEIFDDQFSVERPDGSNFTLKIRSTKLEDSAMYFCASSEGGETQYFGPGTRLLVL.

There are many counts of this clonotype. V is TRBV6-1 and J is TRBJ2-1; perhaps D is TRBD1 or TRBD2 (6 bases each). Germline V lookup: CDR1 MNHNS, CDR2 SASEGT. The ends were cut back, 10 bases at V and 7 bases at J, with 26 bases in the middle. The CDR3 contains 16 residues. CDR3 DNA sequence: TGTGCCATCTCCGAATCAAGCAATCGGAGGGGGAATGAGCAGTTCTTC. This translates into CAISESSNRRGNEQFF.

Here the CDR3 reads CASSGSGQETQYF. The CDR3 DNA reads as TGTGCCAGCAGTGGGTCGGGGCAAGAGACCCAGTACTTC. This sequence joins TRBV7-8 and TRBJ2-5, with a possible D match to TRBD2 (5 bases). This CDR3 contains 13 residues. Per the germline V gene, CDR1 is SGHVS and CDR2 is FQNEAQ. V shed 6 bases and J shed 2 bases, with 10 bases lying between them.

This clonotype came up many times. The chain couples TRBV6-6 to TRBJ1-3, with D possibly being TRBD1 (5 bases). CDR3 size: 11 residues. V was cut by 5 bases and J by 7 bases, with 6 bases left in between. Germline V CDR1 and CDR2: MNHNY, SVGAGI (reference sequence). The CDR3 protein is CASSGGNTIYF. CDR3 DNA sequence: TGTGCCAGCAGTGGGGGGAACACCATATATTTT.